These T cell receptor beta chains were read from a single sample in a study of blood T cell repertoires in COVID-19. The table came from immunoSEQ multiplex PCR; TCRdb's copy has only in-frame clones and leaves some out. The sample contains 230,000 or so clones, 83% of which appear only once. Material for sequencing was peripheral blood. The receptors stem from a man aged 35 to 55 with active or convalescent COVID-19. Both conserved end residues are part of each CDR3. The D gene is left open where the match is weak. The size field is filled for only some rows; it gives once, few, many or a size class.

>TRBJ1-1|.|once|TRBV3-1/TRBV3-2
CASSHADRPNTEAFF
TGTGCCAGCAGCCACGCCGACAGACCGAACACTGAAGCTTTCTTT
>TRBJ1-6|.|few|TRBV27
CASSLGQNNSPLHF
TGTGCCAGCAGTTTAGGCCAGAATAATTCACCCCTCCACTTT
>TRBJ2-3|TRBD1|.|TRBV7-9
CASSLTGTGKTDTQYF
TGTGCCAGCAGCTTAACCGGGACAGGGAAGACAGATACGCAGTATTTT
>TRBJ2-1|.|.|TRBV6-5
CASTNAYNEQFF
TGTGCCAGCACAAATGCGTACAATGAGCAGTTCTTC
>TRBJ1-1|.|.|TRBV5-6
CASSLLQGLAEAFF
TGTGCCAGCAGCTTGTTGCAGGGCCTGGCTGAAGCTTTCTTT
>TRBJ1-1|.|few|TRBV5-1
CASSFPGFGTEAFF
TGCGCCAGCAGCTTTCCGGGGTTCGGCACTGAAGCTTTCTTT
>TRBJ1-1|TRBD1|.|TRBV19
CASSIGQVGTEAFF
TGTGCCAGTAGCATAGGACAGGTTGGCACTGAAGCTTTCTTT
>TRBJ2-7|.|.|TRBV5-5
CASSLGSSSYEQYF
TGTGCCAGCAGCTTGGGGTCGAGCTCCTACGAGCAGTACTTC
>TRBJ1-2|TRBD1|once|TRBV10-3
CAISEVQGEGYTF
TGTGCCATCAGTGAGGTACAGGGGGAGGGCTACACCTTC
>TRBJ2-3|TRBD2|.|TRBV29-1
CSVKTLAEVTDTQYF
TGCAGCGTTAAGACCCTAGCGGAAGTCACAGATACGCAGTATTTT
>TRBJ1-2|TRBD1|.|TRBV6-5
CASSYSIQGDYGYTF
TGTGCCAGCAGTTACTCGATACAGGGGGACTATGGCTACACCTTC
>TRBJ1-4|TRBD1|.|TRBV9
CASSARGRGNEKLFF
TGTGCCAGCAGTGCCCGAGGCAGGGGGAATGAAAAACTGTTTTTT
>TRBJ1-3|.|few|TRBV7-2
CASTLTGTPGGGNTIYF
TGTGCCAGCACTCTAACCGGGACACCGGGAGGTGGAAACACCATATATTTT
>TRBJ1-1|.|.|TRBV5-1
CASSLDGEIEAFF
TGCGCCAGCAGCTTGGATGGGGAGATTGAAGCTTTCTTT
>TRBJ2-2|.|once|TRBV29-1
CSVERGSNTGELFF
TGCAGCGTTGAACGGGGTTCGAACACCGGGGAGCTGTTTTTT
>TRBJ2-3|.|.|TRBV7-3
CASSYLARDTQYF
TGTGCCAGCAGCTACCTAGCGAGGGATACGCAGTATTTT
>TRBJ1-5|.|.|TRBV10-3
CAISPEYNQPQHF
TGTGCCATCAGTCCCGAGTACAATCAGCCCCAGCATTTT
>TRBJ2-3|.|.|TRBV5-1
CASSSDGTGDTQYF
TGCGCCAGCAGCTCGGACGGCACAGGGGATACGCAGTATTTT
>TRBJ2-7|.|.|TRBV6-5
CASSYSYRLHSYEQYF
TGTGCCAGCAGTTATTCCTACCGACTTCACTCCTACGAGCAGTACTTC
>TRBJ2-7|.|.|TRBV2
CASKNLEGPYEQYF
TGTGCCAGCAAGAACCTTGAGGGCCCCTACGAGCAGTACTTC
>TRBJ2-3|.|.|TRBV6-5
CASLGSSTDTQYF
TGTGCCAGCCTGGGCAGCAGCACAGATACGCAGTATTTT
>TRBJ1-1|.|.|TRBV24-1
CATSEGRGLNTEAFF
TGTGCCACCAGTGAGGGCAGGGGCCTGAACACTGAAGCTTTCTTT
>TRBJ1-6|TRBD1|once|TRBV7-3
CASSATGGRYNSPLHF
TGTGCCAGCAGCGCCACAGGGGGTCGATATAATTCACCCCTCCACTTT
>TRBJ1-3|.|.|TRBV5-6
CASSPGLISGNTIYF
TGTGCCAGCAGCCCCGGACTGATCTCTGGAAACACCATATATTTT
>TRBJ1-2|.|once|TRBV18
CASSPPSGFNYGYTF
TGTGCCAGCTCACCACCGTCCGGGTTCAACTATGGCTACACCTTC
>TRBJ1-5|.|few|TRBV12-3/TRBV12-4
CASSFREEQPQHF
TGTGCCAGCAGTTTTAGGGAGGAACAGCCCCAGCATTTT
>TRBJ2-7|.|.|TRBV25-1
CASSYEGLSYEQYF
TGTGCCAGCAGTTACGAGGGATTAAGCTACGAGCAGTACTTC
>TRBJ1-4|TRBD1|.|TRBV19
CASSTLFRDRGEKLFF
TGTGCCAGTAGTACCCTTTTCCGGGACAGGGGAGAAAAACTGTTTTTT
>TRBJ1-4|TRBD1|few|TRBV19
CASNPTGGWEKLFF
TGTGCCAGTAACCCCACAGGGGGATGGGAAAAACTGTTTTTT
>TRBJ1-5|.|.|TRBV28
CASSAGGAQEGNQPQHF
TGTGCCAGCAGTGCGGGAGGGGCGCAGGAGGGCAATCAGCCCCAGCATTTT
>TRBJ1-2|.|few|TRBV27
CASRQSGGGRSRGYTF
TGTGCCAGCAGGCAAAGCGGGGGGGGCCGATCTCGGGGCTACACCTTC
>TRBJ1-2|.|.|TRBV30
CAFLVGQFYGYTF
TGTGCCTTCCTAGTAGGCCAATTCTATGGCTACACCTTC
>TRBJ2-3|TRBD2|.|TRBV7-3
CASSLRLAGGADTQYF
TGTGCCAGCAGCTTAAGGCTAGCGGGAGGCGCAGATACGCAGTATTTT
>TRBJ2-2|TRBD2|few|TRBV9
CASSIGLAGANTGELFF
TGTGCCAGCAGCATCGGACTAGCGGGGGCGAACACCGGGGAGCTGTTTTTT
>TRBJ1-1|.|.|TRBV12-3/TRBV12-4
CASSLGQNTEAFF
TGTGCCAGCAGTTTAGGGCAGAACACTGAAGCTTTCTTT
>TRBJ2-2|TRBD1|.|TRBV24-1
CATSEGTGPTGELFF
TGTGCCACCAGTGAAGGGACAGGTCCCACCGGGGAGCTGTTTTTT
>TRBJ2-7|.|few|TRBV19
CASSTGYEQYF
TGTGCCAGTAGCACAGGCTACGAGCAGTACTTC
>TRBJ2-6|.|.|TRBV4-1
CASSQEASGGANVLTF
TGCGCCAGCAGCCAAGAGGCGTCGGGAGGGGCCAACGTCCTGACTTTC
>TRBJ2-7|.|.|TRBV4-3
CASSQGLSSYEQYF
TGCGCCAGCAGCCAGGGGCTTAGCTCCTACGAGCAGTACTTC
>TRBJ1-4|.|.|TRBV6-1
CASSEYRDGNEKLFF
TGTGCCAGCAGTGAATACAGGGATGGTAATGAAAAACTGTTTTTT
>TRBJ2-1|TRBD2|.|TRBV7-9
CASRGDLAGYNEQFF
TGTGCCAGCAGGGGCGACCTAGCGGGATACAATGAGCAGTTCTTC
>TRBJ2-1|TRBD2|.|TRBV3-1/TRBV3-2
CASSQDLAGGSNEQFF
TGTGCCAGCAGCCAAGATTTGGCGGGAGGATCCAATGAGCAGTTCTTC
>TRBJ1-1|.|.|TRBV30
CAWLRGGKTEAFF
TGTGCCTGGCTTCGCGGGGGGAAGACTGAAGCTTTCTTT
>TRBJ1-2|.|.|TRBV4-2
CASSQAKQDGGGYTF
TGTGCCAGCAGCCAGGCTAAGCAGGACGGAGGCGGCTACACCTTC
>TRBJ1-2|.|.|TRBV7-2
CASSPQALFSGYGYTF
TGTGCCAGCAGCCCTCAGGCCCTTTTTAGTGGCTATGGCTACACCTTC
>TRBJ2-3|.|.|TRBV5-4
CASRETAGPISTDTQYF
TGTGCCAGCAGGGAGACGGCGGGGCCGATTAGCACAGATACGCAGTATTTT
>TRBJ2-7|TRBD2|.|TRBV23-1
CASSQRESRTSGGPTSYEQYF
TGCGCCAGCAGTCAAAGGGAGTCGAGGACTAGCGGGGGTCCAACCTCCTACGAGCAGTACTTC
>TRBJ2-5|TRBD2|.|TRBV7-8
CASSLLGRGGNKETQYF
TGTGCCAGCAGCTTACTGGGACGGGGGGGGAATAAAGAGACCCAGTACTTC
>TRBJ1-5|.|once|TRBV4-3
CASSQDAAGSNQPQHF
TGCGCCAGCAGCCAAGATGCGGCCGGTAGCAATCAGCCCCAGCATTTT
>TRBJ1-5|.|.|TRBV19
CASFGQRNQPQHF
TGTGCCAGTTTCGGACAGCGCAATCAGCCCCAGCATTTT
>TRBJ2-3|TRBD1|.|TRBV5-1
CASSLVTGARSDTQYF
TGCGCCAGCAGCTTGGTGACAGGGGCGCGGTCAGATACGCAGTATTTT
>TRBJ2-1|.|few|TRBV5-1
CASSTRDIAYNEQFF
TGCGCCAGCAGCACCCGGGACATCGCCTACAATGAGCAGTTCTTC
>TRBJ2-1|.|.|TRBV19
CASSMLESTLSNEQFF
TGTGCCAGTAGTATGTTGGAGTCGACCCTGAGCAATGAGCAGTTCTTC
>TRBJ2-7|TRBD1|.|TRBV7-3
CASSLGTGRAYEQYF
TGTGCCAGCAGCCTCGGGACAGGGAGGGCCTACGAGCAGTACTTC
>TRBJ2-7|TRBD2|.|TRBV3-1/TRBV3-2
CASSQEYAGGPNEQYF
TGTGCCAGCAGCCAAGAATATGCGGGAGGGCCAAACGAGCAGTACTTC
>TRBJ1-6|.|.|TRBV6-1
CASSDQTNNSPLHF
TGTGCCAGCAGTGATCAGACAAATAATTCACCCCTCCACTTT
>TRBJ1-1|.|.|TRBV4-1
CASSQDRRTVANTEAFF
TGCGCCAGCAGCCAAGACCGTCGGACAGTCGCGAACACTGAAGCTTTCTTT